This T cell receptor beta chain was captured in a study of T-cell memory formation after mild COVID-19. TCRdb called the 5' RACE reads again in MiXCR, with one record for every CDR3 protein. Found here are 310,000 or so distinct CDR3 sequences, about 15% of them singletons; the top ten hold approximately 23%. The TCR was taken from a man younger than 35 who had mild COVID-19 (a few samples of this study predate the infection). Cell type and time point are not known. Sequencing was carried out using PBMCs or a T cell subset sorted from them (not recorded which).

In nucleotides, the CDR3 is TGTGCCAGCAGCTCCGGACTAGCGGGGGGGCCGGCCAGTAACATTCAGTACTTC. Its protein is CASSSGLAGGPASNIQYF. This chain uses TRBV7-6 with TRBJ2-4; 15 nucleotides match TRBD2. The germline CDR1 and CDR2 sequences are SGHVS and FNYEAQ. The CDR3 spans 18 residues. V was clipped by 4 bases and J by 7 bases; unmatched bases: 11.